This TCR beta chain was retrieved from a study of technical replicates of blood from a few donors. TCRdb's table, derived via immunoSEQ multiplex PCR, lists solely in-frame clones and lacks some. In the table there are 70,000 to 80,000 clones, 91% of which are singletons. Trimming took 4 bases from V and 1 from J; bases not matched to a gene: 5. The CDR3 is made up of 16 amino acids. CDR1 and CDR2 (germline): SGHRS, YFSETQ. The sequence was obtained from a human donor in good health. Some clones in this sample may be carry-over from other donors' samples. The V call is TRBV5-1, the J call TRBJ2-6, with 7 bases identical to TRBD2. Input material: T cells isolated from PBMCs. The CDR3 sequence: CASSGREISGANVLTF. The CDR3 DNA sequence: TGCGCCAGCAGCGGGAGGGAGATATCTGGGGCCAACGTCCTGACTTTC. Using reference TRBV5-1 and TRBJ2-6 for the parts outside the CDR3, the full variable domain is KAGVTQTPRYLIKTRGQQVTLSCSPISGHRSVSWYQQTPGQGLQFLFEYFSETQRNKGNFPGRFSGRQFSNSRSEMNVSTLELGDSALYLCASSGREISGANVLTFGAGSRLTVL.